This note documents a single TCR beta chain sequence. This sample was included in a study of blood T cell repertoires in COVID-19. Across the study: COVID-19 samples, acute and convalescent, were from the United States, Italy and Spain. T cells, B-cell-depleted T cells, or PBMCs provided the cDNA or gDNA that served as material.

This CDR3 region has 13 residues. CDR1 GTSNPN and CDR2 SVGIG come from the germline V gene (reference sequence). V lost 1 base to trimming and J lost 7 bases; unmatched junction nucleotides: 2. Per the original data handling: Reference gene primer amplification yielded estimated nucleated cell counts. Clones were sequenced by immunoSEQ multiplex PCR, and TCRdb holds only the in-frame ones, with some missing. V and J calls and clone size are those listed in that table; D and trimming were worked out from the DNA. The sample contains 270,000 or so clones, around 90% of which appear only once. Sequences were obtained from peripheral blood. The V call is TRBV30, the J call TRBJ2-4, with TRBD2 identical over 9 bases. This sequence originates from a woman aged 40 to 55 who had recovered from COVID-19. Here the CDR3 DNA reads TGTGCCTGGAGTGGCGGGGGGGGGAACATTCAGTACTTC. Protein: CAWSGGGGNIQYF.